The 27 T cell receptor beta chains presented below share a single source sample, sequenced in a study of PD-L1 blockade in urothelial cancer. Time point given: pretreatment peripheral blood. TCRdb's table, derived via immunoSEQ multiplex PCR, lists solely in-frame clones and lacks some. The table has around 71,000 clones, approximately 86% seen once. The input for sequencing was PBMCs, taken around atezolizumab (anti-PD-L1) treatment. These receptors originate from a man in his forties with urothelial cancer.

CDR3 in DNA: TGTGCCAGCAGCCATGCCACAACAGGGGGATATGGCTACACCTTC. Amino acids: CASSHATTGGYGYTF. The chain combines TRBV14 with TRBJ1-2, with 8 bases aligning to TRBD1. The CDR3 runs to 15 residues. CDR1 and CDR2 from the germline V gene are SGHDN and FVKESK. Losses at the gene ends were 3 bases for V and 5 bases for J; bases not matched to a gene: 8.

CDR3 residues: CASSEERGIGTEAFF. CDR3 nucleotides: TGTGCCAGCAGTGAAGAGCGGGGGATCGGGACTGAAGCTTTCTTT. The chain is built from TRBV6-1 and TRBJ1-1; TRBD1 might be the D (5 bases). The V and J ends lost 1 base and 5 bases respectively, with 14 bases between them. There are 15 residues in the CDR3. CDR1 is MNHNS and CDR2 is SASEGT in the germline V gene.

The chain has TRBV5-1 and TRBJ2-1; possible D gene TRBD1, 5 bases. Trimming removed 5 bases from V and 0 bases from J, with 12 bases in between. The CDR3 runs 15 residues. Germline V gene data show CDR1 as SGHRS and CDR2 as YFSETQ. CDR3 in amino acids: CASSSGPPSYNEQFF. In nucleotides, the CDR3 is TGCGCCAGCAGTTCAGGGCCCCCCTCCTACAATGAGCAGTTCTTC.

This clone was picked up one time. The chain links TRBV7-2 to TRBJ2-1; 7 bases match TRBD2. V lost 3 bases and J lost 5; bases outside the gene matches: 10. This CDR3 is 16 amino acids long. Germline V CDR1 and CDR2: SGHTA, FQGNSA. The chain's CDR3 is CASSFFSGGRDNEQFF. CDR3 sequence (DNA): TGTGCCAGCAGCTTTTTTTCGGGAGGAAGGGACAATGAGCAGTTCTTC.

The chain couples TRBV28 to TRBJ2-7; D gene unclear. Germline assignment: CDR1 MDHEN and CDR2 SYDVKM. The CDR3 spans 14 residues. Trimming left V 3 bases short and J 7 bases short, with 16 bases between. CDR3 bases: TGTGCCAGCAGTTTGCCCCGGGTCTCCGGAGAGCAGTACTTC. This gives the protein CASSLPRVSGEQYF.

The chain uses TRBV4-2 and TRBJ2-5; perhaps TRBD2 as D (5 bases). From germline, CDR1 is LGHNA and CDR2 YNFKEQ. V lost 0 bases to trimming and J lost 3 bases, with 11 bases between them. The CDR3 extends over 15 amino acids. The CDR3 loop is CASSQDPRDEETQYF. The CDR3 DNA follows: TGTGCCAGCAGCCAAGATCCCCGGGATGAAGAGACCCAGTACTTC.

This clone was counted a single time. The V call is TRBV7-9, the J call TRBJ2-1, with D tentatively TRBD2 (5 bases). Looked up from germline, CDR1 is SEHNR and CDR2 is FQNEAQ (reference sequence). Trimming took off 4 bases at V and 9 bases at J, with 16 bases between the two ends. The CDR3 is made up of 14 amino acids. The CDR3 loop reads CASSSQKSEGEQFF. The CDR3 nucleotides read TGTGCCAGCAGCTCCCAGAAGAGTGAGGGTGAGCAGTTCTTC.

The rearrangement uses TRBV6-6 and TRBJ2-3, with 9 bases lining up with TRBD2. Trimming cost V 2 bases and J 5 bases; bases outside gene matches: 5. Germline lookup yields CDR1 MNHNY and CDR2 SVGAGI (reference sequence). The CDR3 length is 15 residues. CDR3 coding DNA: TGTGCCAGCAGTTACCAGCGGGAGGAGAAAGATACGCAGTATTTT. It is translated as CASSYQREEKDTQYF.

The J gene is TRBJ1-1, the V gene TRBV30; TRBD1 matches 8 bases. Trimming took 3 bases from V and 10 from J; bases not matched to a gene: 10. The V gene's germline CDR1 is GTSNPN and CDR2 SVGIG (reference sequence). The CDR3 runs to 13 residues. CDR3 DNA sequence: TGTGCCTGGAGGACAGGGGTAAGTCTTGGAGCTTTCTTT. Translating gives CAWRTGVSLGAFF.

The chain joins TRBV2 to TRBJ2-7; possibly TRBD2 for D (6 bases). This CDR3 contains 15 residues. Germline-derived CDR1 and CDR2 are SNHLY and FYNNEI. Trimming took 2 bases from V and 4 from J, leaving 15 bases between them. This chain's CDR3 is CASSERQERVYEQYF. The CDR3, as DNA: TGTGCCAGCAGTGAAAGGCAAGAGCGGGTATACGAGCAGTACTTC.

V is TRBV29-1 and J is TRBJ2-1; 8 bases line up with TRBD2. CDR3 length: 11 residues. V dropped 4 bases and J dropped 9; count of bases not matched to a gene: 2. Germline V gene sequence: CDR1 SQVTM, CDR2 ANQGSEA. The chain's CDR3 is CSVGTSTEQFF. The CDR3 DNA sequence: TGCAGCGTTGGGACTAGCACTGAGCAGTTCTTC.

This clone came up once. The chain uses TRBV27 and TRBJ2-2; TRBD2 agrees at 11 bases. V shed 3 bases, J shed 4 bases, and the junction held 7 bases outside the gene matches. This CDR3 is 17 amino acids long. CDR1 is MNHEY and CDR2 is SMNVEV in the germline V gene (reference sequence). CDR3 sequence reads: CASSFLGLAESTGELFF. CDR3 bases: TGTGCCAGCAGTTTCCTGGGACTAGCGGAAAGCACCGGGGAGCTGTTTTTT.

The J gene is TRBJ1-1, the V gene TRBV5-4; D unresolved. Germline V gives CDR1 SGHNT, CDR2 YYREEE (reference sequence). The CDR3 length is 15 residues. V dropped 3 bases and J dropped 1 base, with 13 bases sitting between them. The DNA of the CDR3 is TGTGCCAGCAGCTCCCCCTCTCTAGGGAACACTGAAGCTTTCTTT. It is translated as CASSSPSLGNTEAFF.

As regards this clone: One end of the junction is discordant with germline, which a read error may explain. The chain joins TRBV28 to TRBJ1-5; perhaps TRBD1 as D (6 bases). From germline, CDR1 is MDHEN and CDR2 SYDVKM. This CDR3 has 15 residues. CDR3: CATSRQVGINRPQHF. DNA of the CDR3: TGTGCCACCTCGAGACAGGTAGGAATCAATCGGCCCCAGCATTTT.

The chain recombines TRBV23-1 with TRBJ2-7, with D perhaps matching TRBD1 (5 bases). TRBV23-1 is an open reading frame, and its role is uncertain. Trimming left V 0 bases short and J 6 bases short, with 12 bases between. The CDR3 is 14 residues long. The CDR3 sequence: CASSQSKGIGEQYF. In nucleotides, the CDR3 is TGCGCCAGCAGTCAATCGAAGGGGATTGGCGAGCAGTACTTC.

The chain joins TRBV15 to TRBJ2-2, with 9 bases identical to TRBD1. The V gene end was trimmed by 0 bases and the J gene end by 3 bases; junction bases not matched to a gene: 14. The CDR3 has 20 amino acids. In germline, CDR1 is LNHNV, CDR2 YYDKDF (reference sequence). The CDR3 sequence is CATSRDALPGQGRHTGELFF. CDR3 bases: TGTGCCACCAGCAGAGATGCCCTTCCGGGACAGGGTAGACACACCGGGGAGCTGTTTTTT. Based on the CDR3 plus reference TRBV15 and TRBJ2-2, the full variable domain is DAMVIQNPRYQVTQFGKPVTLSCSQTLNHNVMYWYQQKSSQAPKLLFHYYDKDFNNEADTPDNFQSRRPNTSFCFLDIRSPGLGDTAMYLCATSRDALPGQGRHTGELFFGEGSRLTVL.

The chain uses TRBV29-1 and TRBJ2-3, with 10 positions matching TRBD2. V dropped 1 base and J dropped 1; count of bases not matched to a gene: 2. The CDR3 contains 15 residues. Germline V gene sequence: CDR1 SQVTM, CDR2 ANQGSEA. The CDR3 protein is CSVEVGTSGTDTQYF. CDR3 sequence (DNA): TGCAGCGTTGAAGTTGGGACTAGCGGCACAGATACGCAGTATTTT.

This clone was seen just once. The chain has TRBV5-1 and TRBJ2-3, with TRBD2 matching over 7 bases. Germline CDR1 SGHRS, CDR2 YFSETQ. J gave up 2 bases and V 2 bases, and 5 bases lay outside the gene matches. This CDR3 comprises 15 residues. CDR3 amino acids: CASSFGRPLTDTQYF. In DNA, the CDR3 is TGCGCCAGCAGCTTCGGGAGGCCCCTCACAGATACGCAGTATTTT.

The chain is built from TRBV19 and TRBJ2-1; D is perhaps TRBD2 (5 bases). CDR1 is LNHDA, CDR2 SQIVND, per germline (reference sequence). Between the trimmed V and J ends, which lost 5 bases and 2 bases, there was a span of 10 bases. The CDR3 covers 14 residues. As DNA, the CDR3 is TGTGCCAGTAGTGCTCGCGGGCCCTACAATGAGCAGTTCTTC. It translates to CASSARGPYNEQFF.

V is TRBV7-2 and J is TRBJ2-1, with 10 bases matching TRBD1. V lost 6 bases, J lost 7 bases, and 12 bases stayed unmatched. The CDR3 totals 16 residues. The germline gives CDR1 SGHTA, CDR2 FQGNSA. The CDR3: CASSPRTGTGVNEQFF. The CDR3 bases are TGTGCCAGCAGTCCGAGAACCGGGACAGGGGTTAATGAGCAGTTCTTC.

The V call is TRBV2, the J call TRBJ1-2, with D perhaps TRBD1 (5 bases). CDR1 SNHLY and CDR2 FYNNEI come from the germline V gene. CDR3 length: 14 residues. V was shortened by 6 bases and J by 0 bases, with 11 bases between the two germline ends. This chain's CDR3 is CASRAGGANYGYTF. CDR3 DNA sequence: TGTGCCAGCAGAGCGGGGGGGGCTAACTATGGCTACACCTTC.

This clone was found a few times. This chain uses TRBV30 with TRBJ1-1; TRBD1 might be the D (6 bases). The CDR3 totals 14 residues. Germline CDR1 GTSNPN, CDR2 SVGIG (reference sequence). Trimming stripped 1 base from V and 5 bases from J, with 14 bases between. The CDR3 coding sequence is TGTGCCTGGAGTGCCGGGATGGGGGCAACTGAAGCTTTCTTT. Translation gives CAWSAGMGATEAFF.

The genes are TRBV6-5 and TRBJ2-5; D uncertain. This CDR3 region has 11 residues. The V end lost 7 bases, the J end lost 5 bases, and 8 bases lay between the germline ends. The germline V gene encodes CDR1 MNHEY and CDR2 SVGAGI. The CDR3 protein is CASTKMETQYF. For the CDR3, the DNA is TGTGCCAGCACTAAGATGGAGACCCAGTACTTC.

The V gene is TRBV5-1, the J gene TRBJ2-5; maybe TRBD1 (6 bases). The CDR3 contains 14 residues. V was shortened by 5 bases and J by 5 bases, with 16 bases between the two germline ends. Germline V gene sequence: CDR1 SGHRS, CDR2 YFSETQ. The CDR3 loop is CASSILWGQETQYF. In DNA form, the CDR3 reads TGCGCCAGCAGTATTCTGTGGGGGCAGGAGACCCAGTACTTC.

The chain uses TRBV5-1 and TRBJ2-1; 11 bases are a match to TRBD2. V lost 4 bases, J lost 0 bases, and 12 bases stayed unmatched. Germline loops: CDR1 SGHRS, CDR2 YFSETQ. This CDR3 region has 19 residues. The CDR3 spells CASSPWGSGLADSYNEQFF. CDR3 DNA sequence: TGCGCCAGCAGCCCCTGGGGGTCGGGACTAGCGGACTCCTACAATGAGCAGTTCTTC. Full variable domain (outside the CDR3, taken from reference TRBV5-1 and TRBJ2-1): KAGVTQTPRYLIKTRGQQVTLSCSPISGHRSVSWYQQTPGQGLQFLFEYFSETQRNKGNFPGRFSGRQFSNSRSEMNVSTLELGDSALYLCASSPWGSGLADSYNEQFFGPGTRLTVL.

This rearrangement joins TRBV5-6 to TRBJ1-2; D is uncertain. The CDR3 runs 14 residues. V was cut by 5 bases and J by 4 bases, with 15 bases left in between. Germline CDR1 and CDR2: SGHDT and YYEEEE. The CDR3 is CASRLAREPYGYTF. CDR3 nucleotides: TGTGCCAGCAGACTAGCGCGGGAACCCTATGGCTACACCTTC.

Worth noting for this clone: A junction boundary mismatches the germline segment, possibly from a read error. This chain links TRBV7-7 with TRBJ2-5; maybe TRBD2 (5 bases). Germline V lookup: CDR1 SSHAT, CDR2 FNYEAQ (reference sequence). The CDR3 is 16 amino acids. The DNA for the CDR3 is TGTGCTAGCAGCTCCCCCGAGTCGGGGAATCGGGAGACCCAGTACTTC. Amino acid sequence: CASSSPESGNRETQYF.